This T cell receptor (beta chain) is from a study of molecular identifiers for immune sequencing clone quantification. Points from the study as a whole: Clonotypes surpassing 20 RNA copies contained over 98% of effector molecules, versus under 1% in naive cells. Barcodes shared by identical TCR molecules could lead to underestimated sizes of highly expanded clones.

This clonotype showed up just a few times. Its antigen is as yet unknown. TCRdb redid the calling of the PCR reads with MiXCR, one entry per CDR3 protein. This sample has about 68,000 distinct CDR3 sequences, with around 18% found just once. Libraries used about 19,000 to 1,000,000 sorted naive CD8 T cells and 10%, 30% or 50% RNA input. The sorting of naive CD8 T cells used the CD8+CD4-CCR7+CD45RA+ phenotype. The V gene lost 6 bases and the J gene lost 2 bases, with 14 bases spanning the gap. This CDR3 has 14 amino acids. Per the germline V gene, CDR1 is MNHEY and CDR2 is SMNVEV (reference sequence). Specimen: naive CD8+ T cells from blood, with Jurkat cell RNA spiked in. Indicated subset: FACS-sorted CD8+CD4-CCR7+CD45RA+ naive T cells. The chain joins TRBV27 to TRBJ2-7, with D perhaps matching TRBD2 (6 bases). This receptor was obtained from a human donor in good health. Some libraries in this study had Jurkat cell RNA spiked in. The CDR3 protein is CASSPSGLAYEQYF. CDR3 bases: TGTGCCAGCAGCCCAAGCGGGCTAGCCTACGAGCAGTACTTC.